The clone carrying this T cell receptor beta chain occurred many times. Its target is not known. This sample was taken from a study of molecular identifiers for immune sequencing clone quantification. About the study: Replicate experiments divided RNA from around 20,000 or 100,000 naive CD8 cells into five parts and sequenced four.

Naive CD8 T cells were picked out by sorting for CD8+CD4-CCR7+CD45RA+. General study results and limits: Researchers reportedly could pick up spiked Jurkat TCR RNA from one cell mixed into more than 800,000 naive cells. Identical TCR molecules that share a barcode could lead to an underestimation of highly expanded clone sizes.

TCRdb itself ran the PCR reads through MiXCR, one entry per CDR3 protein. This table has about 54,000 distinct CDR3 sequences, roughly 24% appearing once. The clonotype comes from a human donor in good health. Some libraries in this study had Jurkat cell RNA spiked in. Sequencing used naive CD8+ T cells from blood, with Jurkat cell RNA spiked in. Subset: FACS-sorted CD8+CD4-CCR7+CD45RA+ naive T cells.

This CDR3 reads CASSYSRWGQGFTGELFF. CDR3 DNA sequence: TGTGCCAGCAGTTACTCGAGATGGGGACAGGGATTTACCGGGGAGCTGTTTTTT. The V and J genes are TRBV6-2 or TRBV6-3 and TRBJ2-2; TRBD1 matches at 9 bases. The CDR3 contains 18 residues. CDR1 and CDR2 (germline): MNHEY, SVGEGT. With V trimmed by 0 bases and J by 5 bases, 10 bases remained unmatched.